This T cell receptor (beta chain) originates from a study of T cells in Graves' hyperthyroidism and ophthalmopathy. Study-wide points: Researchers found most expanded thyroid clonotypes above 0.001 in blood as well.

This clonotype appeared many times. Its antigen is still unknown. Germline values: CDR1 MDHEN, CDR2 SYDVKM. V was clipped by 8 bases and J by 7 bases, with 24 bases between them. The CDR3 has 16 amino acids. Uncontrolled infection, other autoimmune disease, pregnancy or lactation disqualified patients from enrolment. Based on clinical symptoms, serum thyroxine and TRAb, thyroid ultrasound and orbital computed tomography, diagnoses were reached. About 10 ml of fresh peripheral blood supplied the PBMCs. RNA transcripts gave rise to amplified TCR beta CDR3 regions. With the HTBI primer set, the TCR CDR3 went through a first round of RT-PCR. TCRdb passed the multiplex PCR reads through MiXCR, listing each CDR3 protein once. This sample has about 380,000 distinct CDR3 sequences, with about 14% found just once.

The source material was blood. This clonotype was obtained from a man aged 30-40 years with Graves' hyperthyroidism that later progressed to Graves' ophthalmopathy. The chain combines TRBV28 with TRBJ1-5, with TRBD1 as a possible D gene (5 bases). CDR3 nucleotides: TGTGCCAGCCTTGGGGGAAACAGGAGGCCCGGGCAGCCCCAGCATTTT. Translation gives CASLGGNRRPGQPQHF.